This TCR beta chain was retrieved from a study of T-cell memory formation after mild COVID-19. In TCRdb, the 5' RACE reads were re-called with MiXCR into one record per CDR3 protein. The repertoire holds hundreds of thousands of distinct CDR3 sequences, with 20% to 25% as singletons. The CDR3 contains 15 residues. J lost 10 bases, V lost 0 bases, and 7 bases had no gene match. CDR1 is LGHDT and CDR2 is YNNKEL in the germline V gene (reference sequence). This clonotype originated in an adult woman who had mild COVID-19 (a few samples of this study predate the infection). Cell type and time point are not known. This chain connects TRBV3-1 to TRBJ2-1, with 9 positions matching TRBD2. Specimen: PBMCs or a T cell subset sorted from them (not recorded which). The CDR3, as DNA: TGTGCCAGCAGCCAAGATCGGCTAGCGGGAAGAGAGCAGTTCTTC. It is translated as CASSQDRLAGREQFF.